This T cell receptor (beta chain) came from a study of STAT5B mutations in CD4+ large granular lymphocyte leukemia. Study-level results: Main leukemic clonotypes were patient-specific, but 20% to 25% appeared at low frequency elsewhere. Top patient clones used TRBV06 genes more often: 8/27 versus 2/35 in controls.

A remark on this clone: Its antigen is as yet unknown.

Only in-frame clones appear in the TCRdb table, and some are missing; sequencing was by immunoSEQ multiplex PCR. The table records 20,000 to 25,000 clones, about 75% of them present only once. Germline V lookup: CDR1 MDHEN, CDR2 SYDVKM. The CDR3 is made up of 11 amino acids. Between the trimmed V and J ends, which lost 5 bases and 10 bases, there was a span of 10 bases. The V call is TRBV28, the J call TRBJ2-3; D call uncertain. The clonotype was recovered from a human donor in good health. The sample comprised CD4+ T cells from blood buffy coats. CDR3 in amino acids: CASSLAPAQYF. The CDR3, as DNA: TGTGCCAGCAGTCTGGCCCCTGCGCAGTATTTT.